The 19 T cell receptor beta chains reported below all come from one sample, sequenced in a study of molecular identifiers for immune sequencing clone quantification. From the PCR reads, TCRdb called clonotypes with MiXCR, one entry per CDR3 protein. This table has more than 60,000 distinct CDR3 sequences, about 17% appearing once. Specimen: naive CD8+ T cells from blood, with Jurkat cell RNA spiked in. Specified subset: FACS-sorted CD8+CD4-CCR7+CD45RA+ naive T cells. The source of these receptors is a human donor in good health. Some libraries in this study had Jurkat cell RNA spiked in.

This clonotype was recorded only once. Here the CDR3 DNA reads TGTGCCAGCAGCACTACAGGGGGGAACTACAATGAGCAGTTCTTC. Protein product: CASSTTGGNYNEQFF. V is TRBV3-1 and J is TRBJ2-1; 8 positions match TRBD1. The CDR3 extends over 15 amino acids. V gave up 5 bases and J gave up 3 bases; unmatched junction bases: 6. CDR1 LGHDT and CDR2 YNNKEL come from the germline V gene (reference sequence).

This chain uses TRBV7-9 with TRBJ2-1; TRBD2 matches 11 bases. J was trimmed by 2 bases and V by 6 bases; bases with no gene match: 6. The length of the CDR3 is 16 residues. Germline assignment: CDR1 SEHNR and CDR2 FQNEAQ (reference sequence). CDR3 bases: TGTGCCAGCAGATCATTAGCGGGAGGGACCTACAATGAGCAGTTCTTC. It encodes CASRSLAGGTYNEQFF.

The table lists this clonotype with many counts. This CDR3 reads CSARGHYSYEQYF. In nucleotides, the CDR3 is TGCAGTGCTAGGGGACACTACTCCTACGAGCAGTACTTC. This chain connects TRBV20-1 to TRBJ2-7, with D maybe TRBD1 (6 bases). CDR1 is DFQATT and CDR2 is SNEGSKA in the germline V gene (reference sequence). V lost 3 bases and J 0 bases, leaving 9 bases between the germline ends. The CDR3 has 13 amino acids.

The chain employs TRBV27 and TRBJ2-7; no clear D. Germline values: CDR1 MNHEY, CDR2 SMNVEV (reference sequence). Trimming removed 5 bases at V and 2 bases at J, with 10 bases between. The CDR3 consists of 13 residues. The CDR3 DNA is TGTGCCAGCAGTCTAACACGGACCTACGAGCAGTACTTC. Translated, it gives CASSLTRTYEQYF.

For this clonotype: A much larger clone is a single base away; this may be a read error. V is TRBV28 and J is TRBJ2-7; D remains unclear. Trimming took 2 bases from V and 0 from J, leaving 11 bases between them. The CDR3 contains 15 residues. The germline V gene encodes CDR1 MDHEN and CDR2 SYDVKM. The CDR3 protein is CASSLGRMGSYEQYF. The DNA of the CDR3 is TGTGCCAGCAGTTTAGGACGGATGGGCTCCTACGAGCAGTACTTC. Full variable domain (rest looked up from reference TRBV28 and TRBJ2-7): DVKVTQSSRYLVKRTGEKVFLECVQDMDHENMFWYRQDPGLGLRLIYFSYDVKMKEKGDIPEGYSVSREKKERFSLILESASTNQTSMYLCASSLGRMGSYEQYFGPGTRLTVT.

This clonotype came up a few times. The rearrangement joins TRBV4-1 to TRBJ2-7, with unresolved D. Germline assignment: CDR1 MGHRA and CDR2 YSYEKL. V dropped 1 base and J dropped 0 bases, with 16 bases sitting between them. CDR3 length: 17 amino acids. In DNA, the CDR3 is TGCGCCAGCAGCCAAGTCTCAGTGGGAAGAGACTCCTACGAGCAGTACTTC. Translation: CASSQVSVGRDSYEQYF.

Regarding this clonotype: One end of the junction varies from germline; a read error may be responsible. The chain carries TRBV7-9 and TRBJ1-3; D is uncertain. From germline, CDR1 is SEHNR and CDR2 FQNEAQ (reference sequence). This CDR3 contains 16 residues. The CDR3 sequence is CAGSLGPVASGNTIYF. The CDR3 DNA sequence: TGTGCCGGCAGCTTAGGCCCCGTTGCCTCTGGAAACACCATATATTTT.

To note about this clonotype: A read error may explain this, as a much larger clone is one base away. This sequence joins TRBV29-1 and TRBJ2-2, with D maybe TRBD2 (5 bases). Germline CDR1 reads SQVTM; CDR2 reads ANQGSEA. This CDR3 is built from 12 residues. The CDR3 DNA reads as TGCTGCGTCCCTTGGAGGACCGGGGAGCTGTTTTTT. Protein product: CCVPWRTGELFF.

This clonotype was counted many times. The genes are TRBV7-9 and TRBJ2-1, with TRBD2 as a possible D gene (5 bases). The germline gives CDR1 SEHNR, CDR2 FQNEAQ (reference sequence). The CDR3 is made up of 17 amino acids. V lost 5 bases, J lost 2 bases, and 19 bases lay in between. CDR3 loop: CASSDPIIRGPYNEQFF. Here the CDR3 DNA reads TGTGCCAGCAGCGATCCCATTATCCGGGGTCCCTACAATGAGCAGTTCTTC.

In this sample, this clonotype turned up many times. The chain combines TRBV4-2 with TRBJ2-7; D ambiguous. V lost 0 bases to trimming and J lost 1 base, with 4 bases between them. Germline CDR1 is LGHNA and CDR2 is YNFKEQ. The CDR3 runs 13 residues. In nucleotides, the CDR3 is TGTGCCAGCAGCCAAGAGGGGTCCTACGAGCAGTACTTC. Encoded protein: CASSQEGSYEQYF.

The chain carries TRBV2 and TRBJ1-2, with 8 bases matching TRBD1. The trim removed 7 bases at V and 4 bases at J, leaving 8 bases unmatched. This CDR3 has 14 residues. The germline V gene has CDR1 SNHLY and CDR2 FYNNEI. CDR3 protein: CASTQGQGAYGYTF. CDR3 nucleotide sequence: TGTGCCAGCACCCAGGGGCAGGGGGCCTATGGCTACACCTTC. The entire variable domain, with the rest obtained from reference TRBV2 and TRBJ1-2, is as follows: EPEVTQTPSHQVTQMGQEVILRCVPISNHLYFYWYRQILGQKVEFLVSFYNNEISEKSEIFDDQFSVERPDGSNFTLKIRSTKLEDSAMYFCASTQGQGAYGYTFGSGTRLTVV.

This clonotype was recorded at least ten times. The CDR3 DNA sequence: TGCAGTGCTGGGGGGCCCTGGGGGTCGAAGTCCTACGAGCAGTACTTC. Protein: CSAGGPWGSKSYEQYF. The chain is built from TRBV20-1 and TRBJ2-7; the D call may be TRBD1 or TRBD2 (6 bases each). The germline CDR1 and CDR2 sequences are DFQATT and SNEGSKA (reference sequence). This CDR3 spans 16 amino acids. V was trimmed by 5 bases and J by 1 base, leaving 21 bases between them.

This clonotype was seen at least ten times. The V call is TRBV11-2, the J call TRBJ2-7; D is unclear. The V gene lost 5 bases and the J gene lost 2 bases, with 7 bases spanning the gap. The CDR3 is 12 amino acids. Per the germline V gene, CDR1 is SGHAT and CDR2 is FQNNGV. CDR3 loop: CASSGVTYEQYF. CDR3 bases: TGTGCCAGCAGCGGGGTCACCTACGAGCAGTACTTC.

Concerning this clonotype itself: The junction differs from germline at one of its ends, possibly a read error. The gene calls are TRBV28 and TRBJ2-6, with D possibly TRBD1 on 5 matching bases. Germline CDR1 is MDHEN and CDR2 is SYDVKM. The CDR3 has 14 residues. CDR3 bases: TGTGCCAGCAGCCAACACTCTGGGGCCAACGCCCTGACTTTC. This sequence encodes CASSQHSGANALTF.

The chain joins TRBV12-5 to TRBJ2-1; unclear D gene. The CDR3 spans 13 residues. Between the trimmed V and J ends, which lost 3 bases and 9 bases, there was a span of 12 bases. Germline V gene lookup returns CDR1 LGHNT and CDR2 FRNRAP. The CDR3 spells CASGLGDRSEQFF. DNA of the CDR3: TGTGCTAGTGGTTTAGGTGACCGGAGTGAGCAGTTCTTC. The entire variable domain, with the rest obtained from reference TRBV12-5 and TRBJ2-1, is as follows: DARVTQTPRHKVTEMGQEVTMRCQPILGHNTVFWYRQTMMQGLELLAYFRNRAPLDDSGMPKDRFSAEMPDATLATLKIQPSEPRDSAVYFCASGLGDRSEQFFGPGTRLTVL.

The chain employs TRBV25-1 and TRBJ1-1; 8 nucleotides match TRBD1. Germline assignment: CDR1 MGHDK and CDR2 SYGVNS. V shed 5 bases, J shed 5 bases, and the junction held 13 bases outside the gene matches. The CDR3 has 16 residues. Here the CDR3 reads CASSSHFGRGLTEAFF. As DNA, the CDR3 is TGTGCCAGCAGTTCCCATTTTGGCAGGGGGCTTACTGAAGCTTTCTTT.

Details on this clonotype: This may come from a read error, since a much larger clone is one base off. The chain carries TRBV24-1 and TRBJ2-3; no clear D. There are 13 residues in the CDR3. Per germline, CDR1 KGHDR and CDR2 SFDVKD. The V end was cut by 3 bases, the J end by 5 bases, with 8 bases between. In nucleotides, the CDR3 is TGTGCCACCAGTGATCATGAAGGAGATACGCAGTATTTT. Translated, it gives CATSDHEGDTQYF.

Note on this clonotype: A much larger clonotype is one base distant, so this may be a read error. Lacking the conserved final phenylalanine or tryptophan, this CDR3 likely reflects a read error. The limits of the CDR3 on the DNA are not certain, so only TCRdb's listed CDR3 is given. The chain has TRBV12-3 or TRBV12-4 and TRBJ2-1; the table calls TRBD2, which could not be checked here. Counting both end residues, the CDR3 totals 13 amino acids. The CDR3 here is CVSSLSLAGDWVV.

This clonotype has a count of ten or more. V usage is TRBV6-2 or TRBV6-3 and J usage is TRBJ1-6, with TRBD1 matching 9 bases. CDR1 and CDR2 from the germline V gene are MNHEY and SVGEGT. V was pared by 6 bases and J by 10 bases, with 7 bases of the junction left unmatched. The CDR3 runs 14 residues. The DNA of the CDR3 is TGTGCCAGCAGAACCGGGACAGGGAGATCACCCCTCCACTTT. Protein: CASRTGTGRSPLHF.